This T cell receptor (beta chain) emerged from a study of response to subunit inactivated influenza vaccine. CDR1 is LGHDT, CDR2 YNNKEL, per germline (reference sequence). V gave up 0 bases and J gave up 7 bases, with 13 bases separating them. There are 14 residues in the CDR3. Study-wide results and caveats: It was suggested by the authors that few new T cells are recruited by each seasonal influenza vaccination.

This clonotype has more than one count but fewer than ten. The antigen is undetermined. TCRdb recomputed calls from the RT-PCR reads with MiXCR, one row per CDR3 protein. Of roughly 460,000 distinct CDR3 sequences in the sample, 10% to 11% were seen once. The chain combines TRBV3-1 with TRBJ2-7, with D unresolved. This specimen was PBMCs from blood, taken 45 days after vaccination. The sequence came from a man aged 45-65 years who received an inactivated influenza vaccine. The CDR3 DNA reads TGTGCCAGCAGCCAAGATAGCCTGGTCCTAGAGCAGTACTTC. This gives the protein CASSQDSLVLEQYF.